One and the same sample provided the 26 T cell receptor beta chains below, sequenced in a study of T cells in localized non-small cell lung cancer. Sequencing was performed with immunoSEQ multiplex PCR; in TCRdb, only in-frame clones are kept and a portion is missing. The data contain about 23,000 clones, roughly four fifths of them singletons. The source was PBMCs, collected before any cancer treatment. The receptors were sampled from a man aged 35-75 years with stage II lung adenocarcinoma.

This clone has just a few counts. The rearrangement joins TRBV7-2 to TRBJ1-3; D remains unclear. Per germline, CDR1 SGHTA and CDR2 FQGNSA. CDR3 length: 17 residues. The ends were cut back, 0 bases at V and 0 bases at J, with 12 bases in the middle. In DNA form, the CDR3 reads TGTGCCAGCAGCTTAGCTGCGACTCCGGCCTCTGGAAACACCATATATTTT. Protein: CASSLAATPASGNTIYF.

This chain connects TRBV6-5 to TRBJ1-2; TRBD1 matches 8 bases. There are 15 residues in the CDR3. Germline V CDR1 and CDR2: MNHEY, SVGAGI. The ends lost 0 bases at V and 2 bases at J; junction bases unmatched: 2. CDR3 in amino acids: CASSYSTGVNYGYTF. The CDR3 nucleotides are TGTGCCAGCAGTTACTCGACAGGGGTGAACTATGGCTACACCTTC.

The rearrangement links TRBV6-6 to TRBJ2-7; the D is unclear. CDR3 length: 12 residues. Trimming stripped 6 bases from V and 2 bases from J, with 8 bases between. The germline V gene has CDR1 MNHNY and CDR2 SVGAGI (reference sequence). The DNA of the CDR3 is TGTGCCAGCAGGGGCAGTACCTACGAGCAGTACTTC. This translates into CASRGSTYEQYF.

The CDR3 reads CASSLALGTTANTIYF. CDR3 nucleotide sequence: TGTGCCAGTAGTCTGGCTTTGGGGACTACGGCTAACACCATATATTTT. V gene TRBV19 combines with J gene TRBJ1-3; weak D call: TRBD1 (5 bases). The germline V and J ends were trimmed by 5 bases and 7 bases, with 21 bases remaining between them. The CDR3 length is 16 residues. Germline CDR1 LNHDA, CDR2 SQIVND (reference sequence).

The chain links TRBV5-1 to TRBJ1-2; 9 nucleotides match TRBD1. Germline V gene lookup returns CDR1 SGHRS and CDR2 YFSETQ. V lost 0 bases to trimming and J lost 4 bases; unmatched junction nucleotides: 10. This CDR3 region has 17 residues. The CDR3 coding sequence is TGCGCCAGCAGCTTGGGTCTGGGGACAGGGCTAATCTATGGCTACACCTTC. Translated: CASSLGLGTGLIYGYTF. The complete variable domain, with remaining parts taken from reference TRBV5-1 and TRBJ1-2, reads KAGVTQTPRYLIKTRGQQVTLSCSPISGHRSVSWYQQTPGQGLQFLFEYFSETQRNKGNFPGRFSGRQFSNSRSEMNVSTLELGDSALYLCASSLGLGTGLIYGYTFGSGTRLTVV.

The rearrangement joins TRBV7-8 to TRBJ2-7; no clear D. The germline V gene encodes CDR1 SGHVS and CDR2 FQNEAQ. This CDR3 is built from 15 residues. The V end lost 1 base, the J end lost 6 bases, and 16 bases lay between the germline ends. CDR3 protein: CASSLERADRGEQYF. The CDR3 region has the DNA TGTGCCAGCAGCTTAGAAAGAGCAGACCGAGGCGAGCAGTACTTC.

The genes are TRBV29-1 and TRBJ2-1; D not resolved. The length of the CDR3 is 13 residues. The germline V gene encodes CDR1 SQVTM and CDR2 ANQGSEA. Trimming removed 6 bases from V and 0 bases from J, with 9 bases in between. In DNA form, the CDR3 reads TGCAGCGTGAAAGGAAGCTCCTACAATGAGCAGTTCTTC. Its translation: CSVKGSSYNEQFF.

CDR3: CASTTPGGADNEQFF. CDR3 DNA sequence: TGTGCCAGCACCACTCCGGGGGGGGCGGACAATGAGCAGTTCTTC. This chain links TRBV7-6 with TRBJ2-1; TRBD2 matches at 8 bases. Germline CDR1 and CDR2: SGHVS and FNYEAQ. Unmatched junction bases numbered 10, after V lost 7 bases and J lost 5 bases. The CDR3 length is 15 residues. Based on the CDR3 plus reference TRBV7-6 and TRBJ2-1, the full variable domain is GAGVSQSPRYKVTKRGQDVALRCDPISGHVSLYWYRQALGQGPEFLTYFNYEAQQDKSGLPNDRFSAERPEGSISTLTIQRTEQRDSAMYRCASTTPGGADNEQFFGPGTRLTVL.

The chain recombines TRBV28 with TRBJ2-1; D tentatively reads TRBD1 or TRBD2 (7 bases each). Germline V lookup: CDR1 MDHEN, CDR2 SYDVKM. The CDR3 extends over 15 amino acids. Trimming stripped 5 bases from V and 5 bases from J, with 16 bases between. The CDR3 loop reads CASSARGAGDNEQFF. For the CDR3, the DNA is TGTGCCAGCAGTGCCAGGGGGGCGGGAGACAATGAGCAGTTCTTC.

This sequence joins TRBV19 and TRBJ2-1; TRBD2 aligns across 7 bases. This CDR3 is 16 amino acids long. V dropped 1 base and J dropped 4; count of bases not matched to a gene: 7. CDR1 LNHDA and CDR2 SQIVND come from the germline V gene (reference sequence). The CDR3 DNA sequence: TGTGCCAGTAGTATAGGCGGACTAGGTATTTACAATGAGCAGTTCTTC. Translated, it gives CASSIGGLGIYNEQFF. Full variable domain (remainder filled in from reference TRBV19 and TRBJ2-1): DGGITQSPKYLFRKEGQNVTLSCEQNLNHDAMYWYRQDPGQGLRLIYYSQIVNDFQKGDIAEGYSVSREKKESFPLTVTSAQKNPTAFYLCASSIGGLGIYNEQFFGPGTRLTVL.

The V and J genes are TRBV18 and TRBJ2-1, with 8 bases identical to TRBD2. Trimming took 5 bases from V and 5 from J; bases not matched to a gene: 2. Germline values: CDR1 KGHSH, CDR2 LQKENI. The CDR3 spans 13 residues. The CDR3 sequence: CASSRTSHNEQFF. In DNA, the CDR3 is TGTGCCAGCTCAAGGACTAGCCACAATGAGCAGTTCTTC.

V gene TRBV18 combines with J gene TRBJ1-4; D perhaps matches TRBD1 (5 bases). This CDR3 is built from 15 residues. Trimming shortened V by 3 bases and J by 5 bases, and 13 bases separated the two germline ends. Germline assignment: CDR1 KGHSH and CDR2 LQKENI. The CDR3 sequence is CASSPSRDQNEKLFF. The CDR3 DNA reads TGTGCCAGCTCACCTTCCCGGGACCAAAATGAAAAACTGTTTTTT.

The rearrangement joins TRBV5-8 to TRBJ2-1; TRBD2 agrees at 13 bases. This CDR3 is built from 19 residues. The germline V gene encodes CDR1 SGHTS and CDR2 YDEGEE. Trimming at V came to 4 bases and at J to 6 bases, leaving 16 bases not matched to a gene. The CDR3 here is CASSNWEGGTSGTANEQFF. The CDR3 DNA is TGTGCCAGCAGCAACTGGGAGGGGGGGACTAGCGGGACCGCCAATGAGCAGTTCTTC.

V and J are TRBV6-4 and TRBJ2-7, with TRBD1 matching over 7 bases. J gave up 4 bases and V 8 bases, and 11 bases lay outside the gene matches. Germline-derived CDR1 and CDR2 are MRHNA and SNTAGT. The CDR3 totals 14 residues. The CDR3 DNA reads as TGTGCCAGCCGACTGGACAGGCAATCGTACGAGCAGTACTTC. Protein product: CASRLDRQSYEQYF.

The chain joins TRBV30 to TRBJ2-5; D unresolved. The last part of the DNA fits TRBJ2-7 better; the J call may be wrong. This CDR3 spans 13 amino acids. CDR1 GTSNPN and CDR2 SVGIG come from the germline V gene (reference sequence). CDR3 region: CAWSGGANYEQYF. The CDR3 region has the DNA TGTGCCTGGAGTGGCGGAGCGAACTACGAGCAGTACTTC.

This rearrangement joins TRBV2 to TRBJ1-5; D gene uncertain. Trimming cost V 3 bases and J 13 bases, with 10 bases left between them. The CDR3 length is 11 residues. Germline V lookup: CDR1 SNHLY, CDR2 FYNNEI. For the CDR3, the DNA is TGTGCCAGCAGTGATGGGCCAGTACAGCATTTT. Protein product: CASSDGPVQHF.

A few counts support this clone. This rearrangement joins TRBV27 to TRBJ2-7, with a possible D match to TRBD1 (5 bases). Trimming cost V 6 bases and J 1 base, with 7 bases left between them. CDR3 length: 12 residues. Germline CDR1 is MNHEY and CDR2 is SMNVEV (reference sequence). CDR3 protein: CASRGPSYEQYF. The DNA for the CDR3 is TGTGCCAGCAGGGGGCCGTCCTACGAGCAGTACTTC.

V gene TRBV15 combines with J gene TRBJ1-1, with 12 nucleotides matching TRBD1. V shed 6 bases and J 4 bases; nucleotides not matched to a gene: 12. The CDR3 runs to 17 residues. The germline V gene encodes CDR1 LNHNV and CDR2 YYDKDF (reference sequence). The CDR3 here is CATRPIQGQGAGTEAFF. The CDR3 nucleotides are TGTGCCACCAGACCTATTCAGGGACAGGGGGCAGGCACTGAAGCTTTCTTT.

The J gene is TRBJ1-2, the V gene TRBV4-3; 7 nucleotides agree with TRBD1. Germline CDR1 and CDR2: LGHNA and YSLEER. The J segment lost 1 base and the V segment lost 1 base, leaving 3 bases of the junction unmatched. The CDR3 loop spans 15 amino acids. CDR3 region: CASSQGDSNNYGYTF. CDR3 bases: TGCGCCAGCAGCCAAGGGGACAGCAATAACTATGGCTACACCTTC.

The chain links TRBV28 to TRBJ2-7, with D maybe TRBD1 (6 bases). Germline lookup yields CDR1 MDHEN and CDR2 SYDVKM. Trimming shortened V by 7 bases and J by 5 bases, and 18 bases separated the two germline ends. The CDR3 contains 14 residues. The CDR3 bases are TGTGCCAGCACCACTACGGACAGTTCCCACGAGCAGTACTTC. It translates to CASTTTDSSHEQYF.

Notes on this clone: The sample holds other DNA sequences that translate to the same CDR3. The rearrangement uses TRBV5-1 and TRBJ1-1; tentative D call: TRBD1 (5 bases). Germline V gives CDR1 SGHRS, CDR2 YFSETQ. This CDR3 is 15 amino acids long. V lost 7 bases and J lost 2, with 18 bases in between. DNA of the CDR3: TGCGCCAGCTCGTTGGGACCCGACAGTAACACTGAAGCTTTCTTT. Its protein product is CASSLGPDSNTEAFF. Together with reference TRBV5-1 and TRBJ1-1, the CDR3 gives the full variable domain: KAGVTQTPRYLIKTRGQQVTLSCSPISGHRSVSWYQQTPGQGLQFLFEYFSETQRNKGNFPGRFSGRQFSNSRSEMNVSTLELGDSALYLCASSLGPDSNTEAFFGQGTRLTVV.

With respect to this clone: Compared with germline, one end of the junction differs, possibly owing to a read error. The chain employs TRBV6-5 and TRBJ1-2, with 8 positions matching TRBD1. The length of the CDR3 is 13 residues. CDR1 MNHEY and CDR2 SVGAGI come from the germline V gene. DNA for the CDR3: TGTACCAGCAGTTCTCAGGGGGCCGATGGCTACACCTTC. Amino acid sequence: CTSSSQGADGYTF.

The chain couples TRBV7-9 to TRBJ1-2; D is undetermined. The CDR3 has 13 residues. Between the trimmed V and J ends, which lost 0 bases and 4 bases, there was a span of 6 bases. CDR1 and CDR2 (germline): SEHNR, FQNEAQ (reference sequence). CDR3 coding DNA: TGTGCCAGCAGCTTAGCGACAACCTATGGCTACACCTTC. This gives the protein CASSLATTYGYTF.

The gene calls are TRBV30 and TRBJ1-1; TRBD1 matches at 8 bases. Trimming at V came to 4 bases and at J to 3 bases, leaving 4 bases not matched to a gene. Germline V gives CDR1 GTSNPN, CDR2 SVGIG (reference sequence). CDR3 length: 13 amino acids. The CDR3 spells CAWNGQGDTEAFF. CDR3 nucleotides: TGTGCCTGGAACGGACAGGGAGACACTGAAGCTTTCTTT.

This chain joins TRBV5-1 and TRBJ2-1; weak D call: TRBD1 (6 bases). Germline CDR1 and CDR2: SGHRS and YFSETQ. V shed 4 bases and J shed 7 bases, with 21 bases lying between them. The CDR3 sequence is 16 residues long. The CDR3 reads CASSPRTQGANNEQFF. As DNA, the CDR3 is TGCGCCAGCAGCCCTCGCACACAGGGAGCCAATAATGAGCAGTTCTTC.

The chain has TRBV19 and TRBJ1-1, with D maybe TRBD1 (5 bases). Trimming stripped 3 bases from V and 1 base from J, with 6 bases between. From germline, CDR1 is LNHDA and CDR2 SQIVND (reference sequence). The CDR3 is 13 residues long. Here the CDR3 reads CASSITGNTEAFF. CDR3 bases: TGTGCCAGTAGTATTACAGGGAACACTGAAGCTTTCTTT.